This T cell receptor beta chain is drawn from a study of T cell changes during pregnancy in multiple sclerosis. Germline CDR1 SEHNR, CDR2 FQNEAQ (reference sequence). V was clipped by 4 bases and J by 2 bases, with 11 bases between them. CDR3 length: 14 residues. TCRdb's table, derived via immunoSEQ multiplex PCR, lists solely in-frame clones and lacks some. The repertoire includes 65,000 to 90,000 clones, 91% of them detected once, and more than 2% sits in the top ten. The sample consisted of peripheral blood, taken in the first trimester of pregnancy. This TCR came from a female donor with multiple sclerosis, enrolled in a pregnancy study. This rearrangement joins TRBV7-9 to TRBJ2-5; no definite D call. The CDR3: CASSSRGHQETQYF. CDR3 in DNA: TGTGCCAGCAGCTCCCGTGGGCATCAAGAGACCCAGTACTTC.